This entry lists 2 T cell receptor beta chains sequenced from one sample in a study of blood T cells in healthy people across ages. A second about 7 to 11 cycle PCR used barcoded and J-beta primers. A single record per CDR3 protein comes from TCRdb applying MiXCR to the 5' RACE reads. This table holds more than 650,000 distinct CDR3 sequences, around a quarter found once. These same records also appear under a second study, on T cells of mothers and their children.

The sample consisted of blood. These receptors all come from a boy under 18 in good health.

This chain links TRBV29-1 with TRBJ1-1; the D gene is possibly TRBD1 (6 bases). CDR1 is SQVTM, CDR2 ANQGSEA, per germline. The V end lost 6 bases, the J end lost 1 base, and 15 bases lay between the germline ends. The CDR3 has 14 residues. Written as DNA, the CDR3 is TGCAGCGTCGAGGGCGGGGGCACGAACACTGAAGCTTTCTTT. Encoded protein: CSVEGGGTNTEAFF.

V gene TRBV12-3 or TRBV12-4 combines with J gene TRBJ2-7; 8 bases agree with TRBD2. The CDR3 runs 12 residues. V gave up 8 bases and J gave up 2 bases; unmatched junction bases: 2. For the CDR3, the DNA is TGTGCCAGCGCAGCGGGGGCCTACGAGCAGTACTTC. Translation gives CASAAGAYEQYF.